This record covers a single T cell receptor beta chain. Its antigen is still unknown. Sequences SGHVS (CDR1) and FQNEAQ (CDR2) are obtained from the germline V gene. Trimming removed 3 bases from V and 0 bases from J; the gene matches leave 14 bases unexplained. CDR3 length: 19 amino acids, cysteine to phenylalanine. The DNA shown is the 57-base CDR3, in frame from base 1. Libraries were built with the immunoSEQ multiplex PCR assay. The multiplex PCR relied on a mix of 60 forward primers for TCR Vbeta segments and 13 reverse primers for TCR Jbeta segments. Amplification of the CDR3 region of rearranged TCR beta genes was performed with a multiplex PCR assay on genomic DNA. The amplified TCR beta libraries were sequenced on the Illumina HiSeq System as 87-base-pair reads. In the authors' own workflow: A later analysis tallied tens of millions of unique TCR beta chains across the approximately 670 repertoires, and approximately 11 million of those chains were shared by two or more donors. Raw reads were error-corrected and collapsed into unique sequences by a nearest-neighbor algorithm in which closely related sequences were merged to remove PCR and sequencing errors. V, D and J gene segments were assigned by aligning CDR3 sequences to IMGT reference sequences. For a sequence to be retained, at least a six-nucleotide match to both a V gene segment and a J gene segment was required. A rearrangement was called productive if the CDR3 had no stop codons and remained in frame with V and J, and every other rearrangement was called non-productive. CDR3 was defined by IMGT convention, running from the second conserved V-encoded cysteine to the conserved J-encoded phenylalanine. The earlier analysis of 450 to 750 of the donors excluded any sequence lacking an unambiguous match to a single V gene segment. In an earlier analysis of 500 to 750 of the donors, V segments were called functional above 56.7% productive rearrangements and were called segregating when the between-donor standard deviation exceeded 5%. A statistical classification framework was built for diagnosing cytomegalovirus status from the catalog of TCR beta chain sequences. A later analysis assigned V and J genes by comparing TCR nucleotide sequences with IMGT/GENE-DB human TR gene sequences. In a later analysis, CDR3 sequences and most-parsimonious VDJ recombination scenarios were assigned using the TCRdist pipeline. A later analysis defined each TCR beta chain by its CDR3 amino acid sequence plus V-gene family, and excluded reads lacking a unique V-gene family. As a way to deal with suspected cross-contamination and a sequencing artifact, a later analysis dropped approximately 590 nucleotide sequences that were highly shared and had low generation probability. A later analysis calculated a clonal expansion index for each public chain from normalized within-repertoire ranks of inferred template counts. Generation probabilities in a later analysis came from a VDJ recombination model fitted to out-of-frame rearrangements, and those results were checked against IGoR. Hypergeometric tests were used in a later analysis to score TCR-TCR, TCR-HLA and TCR-CMV co-occurrence, with a repertoire-size bias correction applied to the TCR pairs. False discovery rates were estimated in a later analysis by permuting HLA or CMV assignments 20 times. In a later analysis, co-occurring TCRs were grouped using DBSCAN, and TCRdist sequence similarity was added for clustering within HLA-allele-positive subsets. For co-occurrence clustering, repertoires with fewer than 30,000 or more than 120,000 public chains were excluded, along with five repertoires with anomalous nucleotide sharing. What TCRdb holds here is the immuneACCESS table cut down to in-frame rearrangements. Part of the clones is not present; checked against another copy, under half of the missing clones reflect an unresolved V gene, and the others are unexplained. For V, J and clone size, that table is used; D and trimming come from the DNA. The sample table holds 150,000 to 200,000 clones. The ten largest clonotypes hold 1% to 1.5% of the sample.

This sample was taken from a study of cytomegalovirus exposure and HLA in healthy donors (dated by TCRdb to 2016 to 2017). About the investigation overall: An earlier analysis of approximately 640 of the donors reported about 250 Gb of sequence data and 100 million to 130 million unique TCR beta sequences from about 179 million T cells. The aim of the study was to test whether cataloging public T cell receptors could identify signatures of past pathogen exposure. The study used immunosequencing to profile the T cell repertoires of 666 subjects and linked those repertoires to cytomegalovirus serostatus. Four to six DR-DQ haplotypes were handled as single units for association and clustering, since linkage in the cohort was strong. A later genetic analysis took genome-wide SNP genotypes for about 55% of the roughly 700 donors and used that subset as a discovery cohort. An earlier analysis of around 580 of the donors used high-throughput TCR beta sequencing to judge whether each TCR beta V gene segment behaved as functional or pseudogenic. High-throughput TCR immunosequencing, statistical association of individual TCRs with disease status, and machine learning were combined to predict cytomegalovirus infection status. In a later analysis, previously published TCR beta repertoires from 600 to 850 donors were re-analyzed and high-resolution HLA genotyping was added so that TCR occurrence patterns could be studied. Besides the first cohort of roughly 660 subjects, a separate validation cohort made up of over 100 different subjects was used. About 320 gigabases of sequencing data and tens of millions of unique TCR sequences were included in an early release covering 500 to 750 HLA-typed donors. Every discovery cohort repertoire had been produced on one sequencing platform. Rather than drawing on any new phenotypic data, the later analysis identified candidate immune exposures from TCR beta sequences and the way those sequences occurred across donors. Among over 350 genotyped donors of the cohort, an average of approximately 250,000 unique TCR beta nucleotide sequences were sequenced per donor, around 20% of them non-productive. HLA typing included class I and class II loci at four-digit resolution. The genetic ancestry cluster associated with self-reported Caucasian donors included around 76% of the roughly 400 genotyped donors. Alongside the repertoire data, information on donor age, sex, ethnicity and CMV serostatus was compiled. The number of typed donors differed by locus: about 629-630 for A, B, C, DRB1 and DQB1; about 520 for DQA1; approximately 600 for DPA1; and roughly 490 for DPB1. Broader findings and caveats from the paper: The classifier was reported to diagnose cytomegalovirus status with high specificity and sensitivity in both the original cohort and the validation cohort. Most TCR sequences were seen in very few donors, while some public TCRs were found in many individuals. Because HLA typing was unavailable for some donors at each locus, only the typed subset was used in association tests. An association between a missense DCLRE1C variant and V-gene and J-gene trimming of TCR beta chains was found in a later genetic analysis and replicated in an independent cohort. Compared with equally common non-associated chains, HLA-associated TCR beta chains in a later analysis were more clonally expanded and had lower generation probabilities. Specific HLA alleles were associated with 16,951 TCR beta sequences at a false discovery rate of 0.05 in a later analysis. Sequencing depth was assumed to be roughly uniform across donors in the presence/absence analyses, though that assumption may not hold. For the cohort, immune exposure information was limited to CMV serostatus. Only TCR beta chains were sequenced in this cohort, and the absence of alpha or paired-chain data limited detectable features. A total of roughly 160 TCR beta chains were listed by the study as associated with cytomegalovirus. A further reported finding was that TCR beta sequences accurately predicted the HLA-A and HLA-B alleles for most subjects in the first cohort. According to a later analysis, TCR association rates differed among HLA loci, with DRB1 alleles showing the most associated TCRs and HLA-C alleles showing the fewest. Strong co-occurrence of HLA alleles, especially DR and DQ, made assigning TCR associations to individual alleles difficult. In vitro tests confirmed that a few of the cytomegalovirus-associated TCR beta chains recognize cytomegalovirus antigens. In a later analysis, most CMV-associated TCR beta chains were found to appear HLA-restricted, with HLA associations seemingly driven largely by CMV exposure. The 87-base-pair reads could not distinguish some IMGT-functional V segments, including TRBV6-2 and TRBV6-3, so those segments were excluded. It was suggested by the authors that the approach could potentially be generalized to other disease states and immunological phenotypes. In a later genetic analysis, fewer N-insertions in productive TCRs were reported among donors in an Asian-associated ancestry cluster than the roughly 700-donor mean. Several of the top co-occurrence clusters appeared to be linked to parvovirus B19, influenza, CMV and Epstein-Barr virus, according to a later analysis. Broadly in line with IMGT annotations, most TCR beta V segments showed up in productive rearrangements about 87% or about 30% of the time in an earlier analysis of 587 of the donors. The sequencing pipeline was judged likely to have produced a cluster of highly shared sequence variants as a technical artifact. Seventeen rarely observed V segments, including chromosome 9 orphons, were excluded from the earlier analysis of several hundred of the donors because counts were too low. Correlated functional status among segregating V segments might reflect linkage disequilibrium, but an unknown experimental factor could not be ruled out.

The cohort consisted of 600 or so healthy bone marrow donors. At the time of sampling, every cohort member was nominally healthy, though immune exposures that went unrecorded were likely present. The donor was CMV seronegative and was included in the group of a few hundred seronegative cohort members. Each donor provided a peripheral blood sample, and peripheral blood mononuclear cells were used for TCR beta sequencing. Genomic DNA extraction from the blood cell samples was performed with the Qiagen DNeasy Blood Extraction Kit. The specimen was PBMCs. The chain is made from TRBV7-8 and TRBJ1-5, with 7 middle bases fitting TRBD1. The clonotype was recovered from a woman in her sixties in good health and CMV-seronegative. The bases read TGTGCCAGCAGCTTTCAGGACAGGCCCTGGGGTTATAGCAATCAGCCCCAGCATTTT. It translates as CASSFQDRPWGYSNQPQHF. When the CDR3 is completed using the reference TRBV7-8 and TRBJ1-5 genes on either side, the full variable domain is GAGVSQSPRYKVAKRGQDVALRCDPISGHVSLFWYQQALGQGPEFLTYFQNEAQLDKSGLPSDRFFAERPEGSVSTLKIQRTQQEDSAVYLCASSFQDRPWGYSNQPQHFGDGTRLSIL.